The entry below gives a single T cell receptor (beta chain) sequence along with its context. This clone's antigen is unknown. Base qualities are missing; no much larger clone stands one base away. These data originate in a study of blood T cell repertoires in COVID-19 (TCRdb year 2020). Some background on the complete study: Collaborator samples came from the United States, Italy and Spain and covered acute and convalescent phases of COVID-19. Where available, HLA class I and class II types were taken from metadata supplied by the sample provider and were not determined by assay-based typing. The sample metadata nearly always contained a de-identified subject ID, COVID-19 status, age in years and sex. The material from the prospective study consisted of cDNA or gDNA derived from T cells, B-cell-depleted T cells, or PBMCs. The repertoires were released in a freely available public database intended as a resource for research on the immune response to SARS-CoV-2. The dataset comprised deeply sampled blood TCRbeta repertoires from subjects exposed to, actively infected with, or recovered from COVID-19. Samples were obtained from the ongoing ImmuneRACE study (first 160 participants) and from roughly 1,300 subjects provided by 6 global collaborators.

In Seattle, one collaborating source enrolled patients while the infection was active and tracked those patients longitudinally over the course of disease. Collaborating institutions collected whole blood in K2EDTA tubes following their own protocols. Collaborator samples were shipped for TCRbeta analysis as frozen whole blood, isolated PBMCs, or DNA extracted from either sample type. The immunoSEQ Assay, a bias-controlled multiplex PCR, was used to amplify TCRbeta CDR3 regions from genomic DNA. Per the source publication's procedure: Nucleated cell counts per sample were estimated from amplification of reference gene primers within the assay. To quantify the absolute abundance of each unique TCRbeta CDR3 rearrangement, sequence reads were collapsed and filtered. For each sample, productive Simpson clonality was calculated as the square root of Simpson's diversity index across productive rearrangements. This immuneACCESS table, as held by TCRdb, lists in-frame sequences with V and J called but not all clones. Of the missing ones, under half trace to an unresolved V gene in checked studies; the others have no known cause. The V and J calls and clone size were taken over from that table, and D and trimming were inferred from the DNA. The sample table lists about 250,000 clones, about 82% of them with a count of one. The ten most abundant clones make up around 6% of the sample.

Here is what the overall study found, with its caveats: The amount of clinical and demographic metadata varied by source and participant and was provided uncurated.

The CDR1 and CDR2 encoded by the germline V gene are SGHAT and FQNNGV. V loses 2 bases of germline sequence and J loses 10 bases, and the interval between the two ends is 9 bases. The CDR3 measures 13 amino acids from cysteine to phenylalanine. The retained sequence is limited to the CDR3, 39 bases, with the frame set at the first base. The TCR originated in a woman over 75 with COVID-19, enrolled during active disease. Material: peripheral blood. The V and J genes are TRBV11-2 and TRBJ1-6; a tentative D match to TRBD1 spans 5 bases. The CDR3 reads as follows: CASSLWGVSPLHF. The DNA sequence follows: TGTGCCAGCAGCTTATGGGGGGTCTCACCCCTCCACTTT.